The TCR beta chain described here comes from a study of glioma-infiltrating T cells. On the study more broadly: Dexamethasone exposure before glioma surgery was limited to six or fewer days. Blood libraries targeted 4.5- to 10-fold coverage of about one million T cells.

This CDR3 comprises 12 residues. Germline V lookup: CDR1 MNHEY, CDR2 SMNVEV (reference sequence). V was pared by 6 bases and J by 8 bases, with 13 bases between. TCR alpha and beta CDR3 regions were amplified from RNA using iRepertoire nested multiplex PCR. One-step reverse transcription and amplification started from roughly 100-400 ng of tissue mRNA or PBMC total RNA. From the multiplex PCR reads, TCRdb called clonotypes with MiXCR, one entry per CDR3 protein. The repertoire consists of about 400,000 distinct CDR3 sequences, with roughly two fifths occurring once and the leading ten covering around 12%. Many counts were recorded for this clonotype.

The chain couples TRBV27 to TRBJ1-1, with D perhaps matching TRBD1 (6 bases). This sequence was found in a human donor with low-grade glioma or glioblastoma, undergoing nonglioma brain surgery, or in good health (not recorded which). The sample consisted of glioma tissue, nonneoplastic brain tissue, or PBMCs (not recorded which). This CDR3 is CASSRPGAEAFF. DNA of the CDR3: TGTGCCAGCAGCCGACCAGGGGCGGAAGCTTTCTTT.